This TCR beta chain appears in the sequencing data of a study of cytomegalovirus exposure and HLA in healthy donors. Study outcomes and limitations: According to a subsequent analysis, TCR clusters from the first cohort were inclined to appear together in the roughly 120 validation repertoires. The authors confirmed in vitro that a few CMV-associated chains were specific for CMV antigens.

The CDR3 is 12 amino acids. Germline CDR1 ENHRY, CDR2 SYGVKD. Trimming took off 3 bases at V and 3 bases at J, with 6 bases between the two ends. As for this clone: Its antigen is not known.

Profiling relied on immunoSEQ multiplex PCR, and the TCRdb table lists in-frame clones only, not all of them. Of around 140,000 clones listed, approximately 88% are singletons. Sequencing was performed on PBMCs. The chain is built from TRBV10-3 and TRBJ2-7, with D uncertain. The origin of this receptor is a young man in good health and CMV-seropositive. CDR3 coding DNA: TGTGCCATCAGTGATGACATCTACGAGCAGTACTTC. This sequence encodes CAISDDIYEQYF.